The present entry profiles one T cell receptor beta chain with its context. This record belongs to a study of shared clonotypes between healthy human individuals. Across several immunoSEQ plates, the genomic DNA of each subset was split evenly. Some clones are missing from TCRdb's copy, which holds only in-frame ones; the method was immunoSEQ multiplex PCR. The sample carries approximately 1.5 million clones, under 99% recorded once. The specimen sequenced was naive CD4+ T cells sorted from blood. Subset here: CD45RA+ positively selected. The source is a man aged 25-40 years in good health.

CDR3 sequence: CASTRQVTYEQYF. In nucleotides, the CDR3 is TGTGCCAGCACACGACAGGTTACCTACGAGCAGTACTTC. The chain couples TRBV2 to TRBJ2-7, with D maybe TRBD1 (6 bases). Germline values: CDR1 SNHLY, CDR2 FYNNEI. The ends were cut back, 7 bases at V and 2 bases at J, with 12 bases in the middle. The CDR3 is 13 amino acids.